The rows below give T cell receptor beta chains drawn from one sample of a study of blood T cells in healthy people across ages. A single record per CDR3 protein comes from TCRdb applying MiXCR to the 5' RACE reads. The sample lists about 1,800,000 distinct CDR3 sequences; roughly 28% were seen once. Material for sequencing was blood. These receptors came from a woman aged 25 to 39 in good health. Each CDR3 is given with its conserved first and last residue. The D gene is left open where the match is weak. Clone size, where shown, is once, few, many, or a class for clones that have expanded.

CASRDRSSVQYF TGTGCCAGCAGGGACAGGTCGTCGGTTCAGTACTTC TRBD1 many TRBJ2-4 12 TRBV2
CASSLVGADYGYTF TGCGCCAGCAGCTTGGTGGGGGCAGACTATGGCTACACCTTC NA many TRBJ1-2 14 TRBV5-1
CASRIGVAAKNIQYF TGCGCCAGCAGAATCGGGGTGGCAGCCAAAAACATTCAGTACTTC NA few TRBJ2-4 15 TRBV5-1
CSAGASPISTDTQYF TGCAGTGCTGGGGCTAGTCCAATTAGCACAGATACGCAGTATTTT NA NA TRBJ2-3 15 TRBV20-1
CSARDNGPVNYGYTF TGCAGTGCTAGAGATAACGGTCCAGTTAACTATGGCTACACCTTC NA few TRBJ1-2 15 TRBV20-1
CAWSGQGDTEAFF TGTGCCTGGAGTGGACAGGGAGACACTGAAGCTTTCTTT TRBD1 NA TRBJ1-1 13 TRBV30
CASSLGNQYNEQFF TGCGCCAGCAGCTTGGGAAATCAGTACAATGAGCAGTTCTTC NA NA TRBJ2-1 14 TRBV5-1
CASSLFRIDSYTF TGTGCCAGCAGCTTATTCAGAATCGACAGCTACACCTTC NA many TRBJ1-2 13 TRBV7-2
CASSLALGTVQPSSYNEQFF TGTGCCAGCAGCTTAGCGCTTGGGACGGTGCAACCGAGCTCCTACAATGAGCAGTTCTTC NA NA TRBJ2-1 20 TRBV7-9
CASSPDGDSSYEQYF TGTGCCAGCAGCCCCGATGGGGACAGCTCCTACGAGCAGTACTTC TRBD1 many TRBJ2-7 15 TRBV12-3/TRBV12-4
CASSGRLGDNEQFF TGTGCCAGCAGTGGCAGACTAGGTGACAATGAGCAGTTCTTC NA many TRBJ2-1 14 TRBV2
CSVLSGYEQYF TGCAGCGTTCTTAGCGGCTACGAGCAGTACTTC NA many TRBJ2-7 11 TRBV29-1
CASSLPTGTISTDTQYF TGCGCCAGCAGCCTGCCCACCGGGACAATCAGTACAGATACGCAGTATTTT NA NA TRBJ2-3 17 TRBV5-1
CASRSDTNIDTQYF TGCGCCAGCAGATCGGACACTAACATAGATACGCAGTATTTT NA NA TRBJ2-3 14 TRBV5-1
CASSRQGWNEQFF TGCGCCAGCAGCCGACAGGGTTGGAATGAGCAGTTCTTC TRBD1 many TRBJ2-1 13 TRBV4-3
CASSEGSEETQYF TGTGCCAGCAGTGAAGGGTCAGAAGAGACCCAGTACTTC NA NA TRBJ2-5 13 TRBV6-1
CAGNPDGTNQPQHF TGTGCCGGCAATCCGGACGGGACAAATCAGCCCCAGCATTTT NA few TRBJ1-5 14 TRBV6-6
CASTWTSGALFF TGTGCCAGCACCTGGACTAGCGGGGCGTTGTTCTTC TRBD2 few TRBJ2-1 12 TRBV7-9
CASSSGSATDTQYF TGTGCCAGCAGCTCGGGATCGGCTACAGATACGCAGTATTTT NA many TRBJ2-3 14 TRBV7-2
CASSQVTTEQFF TGCGCCAGCAGCCAAGTTACGACAGAACAGTTCTTC NA NA TRBJ2-1 12 TRBV5-1
CASSLGRGASGNEQYF TGTGCCAGCAGCTTAGGGAGGGGCGCTTCTGGGAACGAGCAGTACTTC NA NA TRBJ2-7 16 TRBV7-9
CSAPGRSSGNTIYF TGCAGTGCCCCGGGGAGGAGTTCTGGAAACACCATATATTTT NA NA TRBJ1-3 14 TRBV20-1
CASSQDPGEQHF TGTGCCAGCAGCCAAGATCCAGGCGAGCAGCACTTC NA NA TRBJ2-4 12 TRBV3-1
CASSFTGGPSNEQFF TGTGCCAGCAGCTTTACCGGTGGCCCCAGCAATGAGCAGTTCTTC NA many TRBJ2-1 15 TRBV7-8
CASGPGTGHEQYF TGTGCCAGCGGCCCAGGGACTGGACACGAGCAGTACTTC NA NA TRBJ2-7 13 TRBV6-6
CSARDGSTGDQETQYF TGCAGTGCTAGAGATGGGTCGACGGGCGACCAAGAGACCCAGTACTTC NA few TRBJ2-5 16 TRBV20-1
CASNQWGDNGQFF TGCGCCAGCAACCAATGGGGAGACAATGGGCAGTTCTTC NA NA TRBJ2-1 13 TRBV4-3
CASSDTGVNTEAFF TGTGCCAGCAGCGACACGGGCGTGAACACTGAAGCTTTCTTT NA once TRBJ1-1 14 TRBV9
CSVGTTQGNEQFF TGCAGCGTCGGGACCACTCAAGGCAATGAGCAGTTCTTC NA NA TRBJ2-1 13 TRBV29-1
CASSFNRNPLETQYF TGTGCCAGCAGTTTTAACCGCAACCCTTTAGAGACCCAGTACTTC NA NA TRBJ2-5 15 TRBV12-3/TRBV12-4
CASRRTGDIQYF TGTGCCAGCAGACGGACAGGGGACATTCAGTACTTC TRBD1 many TRBJ2-4 12 TRBV6-5
CASSLATPRETQYF TGCGCCAGCAGCTTGGCAACGCCGAGGGAGACCCAGTACTTC NA once TRBJ2-5 14 TRBV5-1
CSARSDVGGGIAQYF TGCAGTGCTAGATCAGATGTCGGGGGGGGCATCGCCCAGTACTTC TRBD2 few TRBJ2-4 15 TRBV20-1
CASRVSGGANEQFF TGTGCCAGCAGGGTTAGCGGGGGGGCGAATGAGCAGTTCTTC TRBD2 NA TRBJ2-1 14 TRBV12-3/TRBV12-4
CASSSGTVTRYF TGTGCCAGCAGCTCAGGAACCGTTACGCGGTATTTT NA few TRBJ2-3 12 TRBV28
CASSGRRNEQFF TGTGCCAGCAGTGGCCGAAGGAATGAGCAGTTCTTC NA NA TRBJ2-1 12 TRBV25-1
CASSPRTYGYTF TGTGCCAGCTCCCCTCGAACCTATGGCTACACCTTC NA NA TRBJ1-2 12 TRBV18
CASSVVFDGSQYF TGTGCCAGCAGTGTTGTGTTTGATGGCAGTCAGTACTTC NA many TRBJ2-7 13 TRBV6-1
CASSLRGPLQETQYF TGCGCCAGCAGCTTGAGGGGGCCTCTCCAAGAGACCCAGTACTTC TRBD1 few TRBJ2-5 15 TRBV5-1